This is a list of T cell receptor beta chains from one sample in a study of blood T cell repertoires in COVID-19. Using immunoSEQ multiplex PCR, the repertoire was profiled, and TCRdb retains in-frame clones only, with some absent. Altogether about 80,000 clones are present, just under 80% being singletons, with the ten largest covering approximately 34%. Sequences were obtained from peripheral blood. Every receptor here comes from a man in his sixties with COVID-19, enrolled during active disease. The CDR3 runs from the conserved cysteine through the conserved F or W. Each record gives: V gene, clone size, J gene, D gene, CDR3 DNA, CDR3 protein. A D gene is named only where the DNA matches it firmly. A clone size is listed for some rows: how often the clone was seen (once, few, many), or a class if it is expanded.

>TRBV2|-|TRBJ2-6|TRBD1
TGTGCCAGCAGCCGGACAGGAACTTTAAGGGCTGGGGCCAACGTCCTGACTTTC
CASSRTGTLRAGANVLTF
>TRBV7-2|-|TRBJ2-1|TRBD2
TGTGCCAGCAGCTTAGTTCCGGCGGGGGGGGCGGGAGAGCAGTTCTTC
CASSLVPAGGAGEQFF
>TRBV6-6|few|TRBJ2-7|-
TGTGCCAGCACTAACAGCGGAGGCTACGAGCAGTACTTC
CASTNSGGYEQYF
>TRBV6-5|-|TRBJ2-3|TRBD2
TGTGCCAGCAGGTCAACCGGGACTAACCTAGATACGCAGTATTTT
CASRSTGTNLDTQYF
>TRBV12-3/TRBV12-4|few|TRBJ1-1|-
TGTGCCAGCAGACCCGGGGTTGGCACTGAAGCTTTCTTT
CASRPGVGTEAFF
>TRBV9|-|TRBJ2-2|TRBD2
TGTGCCAGCAGCGTAGGAATAGCGGGAGTAACCGGGGAGCTGTTTTTT
CASSVGIAGVTGELFF
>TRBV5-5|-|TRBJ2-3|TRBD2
TGTCCCCCCCGCTTGGGCGGGGGGGGGCGGGCCCTCCCTGGGTATTTT
CPPRLGGGGRALPGYF
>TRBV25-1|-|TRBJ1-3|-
TGTGCCAGCAGTGAAGGAGGGCTGCCTGCTGGAAACACCATATATTTT
CASSEGGLPAGNTIYF
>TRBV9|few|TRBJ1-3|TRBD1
TGTGCCAGCACCGGGACAGGAGCTGGAAACACCATATATTTT
CASTGTGAGNTIYF
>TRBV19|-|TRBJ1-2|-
TGTGCCAGTAGTATGTCGGCGGCGGGCTATGGCTACACCTTC
CASSMSAAGYGYTF
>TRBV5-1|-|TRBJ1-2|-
TGCGCCAGCAGCCCTGGAGGGGTGGCAGGGCATGGCTACACCTTC
CASSPGGVAGHGYTF
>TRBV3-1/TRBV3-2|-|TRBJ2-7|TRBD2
TGTGCCAGCAGCCAAGCCAAGCGGGAGTACGAGCAGTACTTC
CASSQAKREYEQYF
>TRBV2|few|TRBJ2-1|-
TGTGCCAGCGTACAGGCGAGATTCGGTGAGCAGTTCTTC
CASVQARFGEQFF
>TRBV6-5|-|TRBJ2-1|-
TGTGCCAGCAGTACGGGGTGGAGATCCTACAATGAGCAGTTCTTC
CASSTGWRSYNEQFF
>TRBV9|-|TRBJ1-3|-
TGTGCCAGCAGCTCTTCCCAGGGGTTTAGCTCTGGAAACACCATATATTTT
CASSSSQGFSSGNTIYF
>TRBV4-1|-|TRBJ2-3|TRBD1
TGCGCCAGCAGCCAAGTTCGGGACAGGAGCACAGATACGCAGTATTTT
CASSQVRDRSTDTQYF
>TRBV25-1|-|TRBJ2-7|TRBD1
TGTGCCAGCAGTGAACCTTCCGGGACAGGGGGGTACGAGCAGTACTTC
CASSEPSGTGGYEQYF
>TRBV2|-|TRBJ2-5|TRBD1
TGTGCCAGCAGTGAATGGACAGGACAACAAGAGACCCAGTACTTC
CASSEWTGQQETQYF
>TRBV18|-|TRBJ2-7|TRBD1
TGTGCCAGCTCAGCGGACAGGACCTACGAGCAGTACTTC
CASSADRTYEQYF
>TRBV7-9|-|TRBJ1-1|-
TGTGCCAGCACCGTCGGTACTGAAGCTTTCTTT
CASTVGTEAFF
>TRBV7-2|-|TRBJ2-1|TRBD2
TGTGCCAGCAGCTCAATACTAAGCGGGAGCAGGAAGAGGAAGCAGTTCTTC
CASSSILSGSRKRKQFF
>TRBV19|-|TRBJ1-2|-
TGTGCCAGTGGGTCGTGGCAGGGCGGCTCTAGCTATGGCTACACCTTC
CASGSWQGGSSYGYTF
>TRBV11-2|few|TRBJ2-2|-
TGTGCCAGCAGCCCGGGTGCACTACTCACCGGGGAGCTGTTTTTT
CASSPGALLTGELFF
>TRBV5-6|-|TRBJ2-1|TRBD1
TGTGCCAGCAGCTTAGGGGGCTTAAGCTCCTACAATGAGCAGTTCTTC
CASSLGGLSSYNEQFF
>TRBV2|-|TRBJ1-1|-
TGTGCCAGCAGTGAGTTAGGGACACGGAACACTGAAGCTTTCTTT
CASSELGTRNTEAFF
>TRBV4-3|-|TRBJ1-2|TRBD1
TGCGCCAGCAGCCAAGAAGGGGGCTACCTGGGTGGCTACACCTTC
CASSQEGGYLGGYTF
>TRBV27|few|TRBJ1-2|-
TGTGCCAGCAGTCCTTCAGGACTGTACGATGGCTACACCTTC
CASSPSGLYDGYTF
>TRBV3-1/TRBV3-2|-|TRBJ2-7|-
TGTGCCAGCAGCCAAGACATCACAGGGAGCTACGAGCAGTACTTC
CASSQDITGSYEQYF
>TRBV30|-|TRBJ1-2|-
TGTGCTCCCCACTGGGGCCCCTATGGCTACACCTTC
CAPHWGPYGYTF
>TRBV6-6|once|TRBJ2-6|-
TGTGCCAGCAGTACCCTTGGAGGGGCTGGGGCCAACGTCCTGACTTTC
CASSTLGGAGANVLTF
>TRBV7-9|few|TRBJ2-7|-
TGTGCCAGCAGCCCTAATAACCCTTCGGGCGAGCAGTACTTC
CASSPNNPSGEQYF
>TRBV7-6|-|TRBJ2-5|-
TGTGCCAGCAGACCAGACATAGTCCAAGAGACCCAGTACTTC
CASRPDIVQETQYF
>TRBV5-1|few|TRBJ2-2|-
TGCGCCAGCAGCTTGGGTGTGTCGGGGGTGCCCGGGGAGCTGTTTTTT
CASSLGVSGVPGELFF
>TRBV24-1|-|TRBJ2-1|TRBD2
TGTGCCACCAGTGACCCTACTAGCGGAAGCTCCTACAATGAGCAGTTCTTC
CATSDPTSGSSYNEQFF
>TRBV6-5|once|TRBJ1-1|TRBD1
TGTGCCAGCAGTTACTCGACAGGGTTTGAAGCTTTCTTT
CASSYSTGFEAFF
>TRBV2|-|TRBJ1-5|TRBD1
TGTGCCAGCAGTGAATTTGGGGCAGGGGGCTCGAGCAATCAGCCCCAGCATTTT
CASSEFGAGGSSNQPQHF
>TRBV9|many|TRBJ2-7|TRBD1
TGTGCCAGCAGCGGACACCAGGGGGAGACCTACGAGCAGTACTTC
CASSGHQGETYEQYF
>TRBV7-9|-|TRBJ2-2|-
TGTGCCAGCAGGGGAGCAGGGAACACCGGGGAGCTGTTTTTT
CASRGAGNTGELFF
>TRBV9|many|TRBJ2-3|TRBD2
TGTGCCAGCAGCGGAGGCGGGGGGGCTCCCACAGATACGCAGTATTTT
CASSGGGGAPTDTQYF
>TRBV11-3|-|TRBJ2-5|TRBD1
TGTGCCAGCAGCCGTCAGGGGGACGTTCCGGAGACCCAGTACTTC
CASSRQGDVPETQYF
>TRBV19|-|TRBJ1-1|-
TGTGCCAGTAGTCCATCTCCCCAGGTTACTGAAGCTTTCTTT
CASSPSPQVTEAFF
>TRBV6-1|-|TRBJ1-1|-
TGTGCCAGCAGTGAAGGGGAAGGGAGGACCCCGAGGCGCGCTTTCTTT
CASSEGEGRTPRRAFF
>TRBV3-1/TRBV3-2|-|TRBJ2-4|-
TGTGCCAGCAGCCAAGAAAGGGACTCCCTAGAGAACATTCAGTACTTC
CASSQERDSLENIQYF
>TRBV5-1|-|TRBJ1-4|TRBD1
TGCGCCAGCAGCTTGGGACAGGGGAATGAAAAACTGTTTTTT
CASSLGQGNEKLFF
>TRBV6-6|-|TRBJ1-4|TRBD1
TGTGCCAGCAGTCGATCCGGGACAGGGGACGAAAAACTGTTTTTT
CASSRSGTGDEKLFF
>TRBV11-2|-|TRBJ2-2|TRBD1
TGTGCCAGCAGCTTAGTGGGACAGGTGAACACCGGGGAGCTGTTTTTT
CASSLVGQVNTGELFF
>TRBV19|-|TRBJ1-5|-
TGTGCCAGTAGTATTGAGAGCACGAGTAACAATCAGCCCCAGCATTTT
CASSIESTSNNQPQHF
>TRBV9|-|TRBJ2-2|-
TGTGCCAGCAGCTCCCGGTGGACCGGGGAGCTGTTTTTT
CASSSRWTGELFF
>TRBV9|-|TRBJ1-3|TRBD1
TGTGCCAGCAGCGTAGAGGGACAGGGCACCATATATTTT
CASSVEGQGTIYF
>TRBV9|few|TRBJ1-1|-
TGTGCCAGCAGCGTAGAGCCGGGAACTGAAGCTTTCTTT
CASSVEPGTEAFF
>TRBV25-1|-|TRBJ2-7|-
TGTGCCAGCAGTGGGCAGACCATAGCTTACGAGCAGTACTTC
CASSGQTIAYEQYF
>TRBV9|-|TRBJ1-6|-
TGTGCCAGCAGCGTAGGTCAGGATTCACCCCTCCACTTT
CASSVGQDSPLHF
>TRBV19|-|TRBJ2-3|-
TGTGCCAGTAGCAGACAGGAATCAGATACGCAGTATTTT
CASSRQESDTQYF